Shown below are 28 T cell receptor beta chains from a single sample sequenced in a study of T cell responses to AZD1222 COVID-19 vaccine (dated by TCRdb to about 2021). The library was made by the immunoSEQ multiplex PCR assay. TCRdb mirrors the immuneACCESS table, restricted to in-frame sequences. Some clones are absent from its copies; in checked studies, under half trace to an unresolved V gene, and the reason for the others is unknown. The table for this sample lists around 120,000 clones; 93% of them were counted only once. The leading ten clones occupy 2.5% to 3% of the sample. The meaning of the sample's time point label: baseline before first vaccination. The starting material was peripheral blood, obtained on day 0 of AZD1222 vaccination. The receptors come from an adult in good health.

CDR3 loop: CASSARTGGTDTQYF. CDR3 in DNA: TGTGCCAGCAGCGCCCGGACTGGAGGCACAGATACGCAGTATTTT. The chain is built from TRBV7-2 and TRBJ2-3; TRBD2 might be the D (5 bases). Germline V lookup: CDR1 SGHTA, CDR2 FQGNSA. The CDR3 spans 15 residues. V lost 5 bases and J 1 base, leaving 13 bases between the germline ends.

The chain links TRBV18 to TRBJ1-5; TRBD1 might be the D (6 bases). Trimming took 4 bases from V and 4 from J, leaving 8 bases between them. The length of the CDR3 is 13 residues. Germline CDR1 KGHSH, CDR2 LQKENI. This chain's CDR3 is CASSLDRNQPQHF. The CDR3 nucleotides read TGTGCCAGCTCACTTGACAGGAATCAGCCCCAGCATTTT. The whole variable domain, remainder taken from reference TRBV18 and TRBJ1-5, is NAGVMQNPRHLVRRRGQEARLRCSPMKGHSHVYWYRQLPEEGLKFMVYLQKENIIDESGMPKERFSAEFPKEGPSILRIQQVVRGDSAAYFCASSLDRNQPQHFGDGTRLSIL.

This clone was detected only once. The V call is TRBV21-1, the J call TRBJ1-3. TRBV21-1 is flagged as a pseudogene. This CDR3 has 18 amino acids. The CDR3 nucleotides are TGTGCCAGCAGCAAAGCGCGGGAGGGGGCCCATTCTGGAAACACCATATATTTT. Its translation: CASSKAREGAHSGNTIYF.

The CDR3, as DNA: TGTGCCAGTCTAGGAGGGGCGGGAAGGACAGATACGCAGTATTTT. Amino acids: CASLGGAGRTDTQYF. V is TRBV28 and J is TRBJ2-3; tentatively, D is TRBD2 (6 bases). Deletions cut 9 bases from V and 3 bases from J, with 19 bases between. CDR1 is MDHEN, CDR2 SYDVKM, per germline. The CDR3 spans 15 residues.

The V and J genes are TRBV28 and TRBJ1-2; D is uncertain. The CDR3 totals 13 residues. Trimming took 5 bases from V and 0 from J, leaving 7 bases between them. CDR1 MDHEN and CDR2 SYDVKM come from the germline V gene. The CDR3 loop reads CASSRRSNYGYTF. The CDR3 DNA is TGTGCCAGCAGTAGACGCTCTAACTATGGCTACACCTTC.

Comments on this clone: Other DNA sequences of this sample code for an identical CDR3. The chain is built from TRBV7-9 and TRBJ2-3; tentative D call: TRBD1 (6 bases). Germline loops: CDR1 SEHNR, CDR2 FQNEAQ (reference sequence). V lost 5 bases, J lost 6 bases, and 12 bases lay in between. The CDR3 loop spans 13 amino acids. In DNA form, the CDR3 reads TGTGCCAGCAGCCCCAGGGGTCCCGATACGCAGTATTTT. Protein: CASSPRGPDTQYF.

This rearrangement joins TRBV6-4 to TRBJ2-1, with D maybe TRBD2 (6 bases). CDR3 length: 15 residues. Germline V gene data show CDR1 as MRHNA and CDR2 as SNTAGT. V gave up 0 bases and J gave up 0 bases, with 6 bases separating them. The DNA of the CDR3 is TGTGCCAGCAGTGACTCTAGCGGCTCCTACAATGAGCAGTTCTTC. Residues: CASSDSSGSYNEQFF.

This chain connects TRBV5-5 to TRBJ1-5; TRBD1 aligns across 7 bases. CDR1 is SGHKS, CDR2 YYEKEE, per germline (reference sequence). The CDR3 length is 15 residues. The trim removed 5 bases at V and 1 base at J, leaving 6 bases unmatched. The CDR3 DNA sequence: TGTGCCAGCAGTCGACAGGGATCCAGCAATCAGCCCCAGCATTTT. This sequence encodes CASSRQGSSNQPQHF.

The chain carries TRBV21-1 and TRBJ2-3; TRBD2 is taken as the D call from the table, unchecked against the DNA. TRBV21-1 is classified as a pseudogene. The CDR3 extends over 17 amino acids. The CDR3 is CASSKALGSGGGDTQYF. The CDR3 nucleotides read TGTGCCAGCAGCAAAGCGCTTGGAAGCGGAGGCGGGGATACGCAGTATTTT.

In DNA form, the CDR3 reads TGTGCCAGCAGCGTAGCTCAGGAGGGGGGAGCTTTCTTT. Protein sequence: CASSVAQEGGAFF. The chain employs TRBV9 and TRBJ1-1; perhaps TRBD1 as D (6 bases). The CDR3 sequence is 13 residues long. Germline loops: CDR1 SGDLS, CDR2 YYNGEE. Trimming removed 0 bases from V and 10 bases from J, with 13 bases in between.

The rearrangement joins TRBV6-5 to TRBJ1-6; D is undetermined. This CDR3 comprises 14 residues. CDR1 and CDR2 from the germline V gene are MNHEY and SVGAGI. The V end lost 8 bases, the J end lost 5 bases, and 13 bases lay between the germline ends. The CDR3 sequence: CASGGEWDNSPLHF. DNA for the CDR3: TGTGCCAGCGGCGGCGAGTGGGATAATTCACCCCTCCACTTT.

This chain joins TRBV18 and TRBJ2-7; D gene ambiguous. In germline, CDR1 is KGHSH, CDR2 LQKENI. The CDR3 loop spans 12 amino acids. V lost 3 bases to trimming and J lost 5 bases, with 8 bases between them. CDR3 in amino acids: CASSPLKDEQYF. The CDR3 nucleotides are TGTGCCAGCTCACCCCTCAAGGACGAGCAGTACTTC.

The rearrangement uses TRBV6-4 and TRBJ2-1; D is unclear. The V end was cut by 5 bases, the J end by 8 bases, with 13 bases between. This CDR3 is built from 13 residues. The V gene's germline CDR1 is MRHNA and CDR2 SNTAGT. Written as DNA, the CDR3 is TGTGCCAGCAGTCTCGAAGAGCGAGATGAGCAGTTCTTC. This translates into CASSLEERDEQFF.

V is TRBV15 and J is TRBJ2-1; TRBD2 agrees at 12 bases. The germline gives CDR1 LNHNV, CDR2 YYDKDF (reference sequence). The V and J ends lost 8 bases and 7 bases, in that order; junction bases with no gene match: 18. The CDR3 covers 18 residues. In DNA, the CDR3 is TGTGCCACCCAATTTGGCCTAGCGGGAGGGCCAGGGGAGAATGAGCAGTTCTTC. Translation: CATQFGLAGGPGENEQFF.

The chain links TRBV6-5 to TRBJ1-5; TRBD1 might be the D (6 bases). V lost 5 bases to trimming and J lost 1 base, with 9 bases between them. The CDR3 is 14 amino acids. Germline-derived CDR1 and CDR2 are MNHEY and SVGAGI. CDR3 DNA sequence: TGTGCCAGCAGTAACAGGGAGAGCAATCAGCCCCAGCATTTT. It codes for CASSNRESNQPQHF.

DNA for the CDR3: TGTGCCAGCAAGCGGTCTCAGGAAAATGAAAAACTGTTTTTT. It specifies CASKRSQENEKLFF. The gene calls are TRBV6-5 and TRBJ1-4; no firm D call. The CDR3 totals 14 residues. With 7 bases removed from V and 5 bases from J, the gap between germline ends came to 14 bases. Germline-derived CDR1 and CDR2 are MNHEY and SVGAGI.

This chain joins TRBV3-1 (or the pseudogene TRBV3-2) and TRBJ1-1, with unresolved D. The germline V and J ends were trimmed by 0 bases and 0 bases, with 8 bases remaining between them. The CDR3 has 15 residues. Germline-derived CDR1 and CDR2 are LGHDT and YNNKEL (reference sequence). The CDR3 is CASSQEYRLNTEAFF. As DNA, the CDR3 is TGTGCCAGCAGCCAAGAGTACCGATTGAACACTGAAGCTTTCTTT.

J is TRBJ1-2 and V is TRBV11-2; D is unresolved. CDR1 is SGHAT and CDR2 is FQNNGV in the germline V gene. V dropped 8 bases and J dropped 6 bases, with 13 bases sitting between them. The CDR3 runs 12 residues. CDR3 loop: CASGWERNGYTF. The CDR3 nucleotides are TGTGCCAGCGGATGGGAGCGAAATGGCTACACCTTC.

The gene calls are TRBV14 and TRBJ2-7; TRBD2 matches 12 bases. The CDR3 has 15 amino acids. The germline gives CDR1 SGHDN, CDR2 FVKESK. J gave up 5 bases and V 4 bases, and 6 bases lay outside the gene matches. The CDR3 sequence: CASSRLAGGYHEQYF. As DNA, the CDR3 is TGTGCCAGCAGCCGTCTAGCGGGAGGGTACCACGAGCAGTACTTC. The full variable domain, completed using reference TRBV14 and TRBJ2-7, is EAGVTQFPSHSVIEKGQTVTLRCDPISGHDNLYWYRRVMGKEIKFLLHFVKESKQDESGMPNNRFLAERTGGTYSTLKVQPAELEDSGVYFCASSRLAGGYHEQYFGPGTRLTVT.

This chain links TRBV3-1 (or the pseudogene TRBV3-2) with TRBJ1-3, with D unclear. Trimming stripped 1 base from V and 14 bases from J, with 12 bases between. Germline V gene lookup returns CDR1 LGHDT and CDR2 YNNKEL (reference sequence). This CDR3 has 12 amino acids. CDR3 nucleotide sequence: TGTGCCAGCAGCCAAGCAAACCGGGGTTTATATTTT. As protein: CASSQANRGLYF.

The V call is TRBV7-8, the J call TRBJ1-1, with D maybe TRBD1 (5 bases). With 5 bases removed from V and 0 bases from J, the gap between germline ends came to 19 bases. Germline V CDR1 and CDR2: SGHVS, FQNEAQ. The CDR3 spans 17 residues. The CDR3 bases are TGTGCCAGCAGCCTAAACCGGGGCGGACGGTTGAACACTGAAGCTTTCTTT. This translates into CASSLNRGGRLNTEAFF.

CDR3 region: CASSPPSGNTEAFF. The CDR3 nucleotides read TGTGCCAGCAGCCCCCCTTCGGGGAACACTGAAGCTTTCTTT. J is TRBJ1-1 and V is TRBV7-9; no firm D call. Trimming took off 5 bases at V and 1 base at J, with 11 bases between the two ends. Germline CDR1 and CDR2: SEHNR and FQNEAQ (reference sequence). The CDR3 loop spans 14 amino acids.

The rearrangement links TRBV12-3 or TRBV12-4 to TRBJ1-6; D not certain. CDR3 length: 12 residues. Trimming cost V 3 bases and J 7 bases, with 4 bases left between them. The CDR3 is CASSFSNSPLHF. The DNA of the CDR3 is TGTGCCAGCAGTTTCTCAAATTCACCCCTCCACTTT.

The J gene is TRBJ1-5, the V gene TRBV19, with no clear D. CDR3 size: 14 residues. V lost 5 bases to trimming and J lost 7 bases, with 15 bases between them. Looked up from germline, CDR1 is LNHDA and CDR2 is SQIVND (reference sequence). The CDR3 DNA follows: TGTGCCAGTAGTCCGAGTAACCAGATACAGCCCCAGCATTTT. It yields the protein CASSPSNQIQPQHF.

The gene calls are TRBV10-2 and TRBJ1-1; 7 positions agree with TRBD1. V trimming: 10 bases; J trimming: 0 bases; junction bases outside the gene matches: 5. CDR3 length equals 13 residues. CDR1 is WSHSY, CDR2 SAAADI, per germline. This chain's CDR3 is CATEDRMNTEAFF. The CDR3 DNA is TGCGCCACCGAGGACAGGATGAACACTGAAGCTTTCTTT.

The chain links TRBV19 to TRBJ1-3; TRBD1 might be the D (5 bases). Germline lookup yields CDR1 LNHDA and CDR2 SQIVND (reference sequence). CDR3 size: 14 residues. V was trimmed by 3 bases and J by 2 bases, leaving 8 bases between them. CDR3 region: CASSISGAGNTIYF. The CDR3 bases are TGTGCCAGTAGTATCTCGGGGGCTGGAAACACCATATATTTT.

The J gene is TRBJ1-3, the V gene TRBV5-3, with D possibly being TRBD1 (5 bases). TRBV5-3 is known as an ORF, though its function is uncertain. CDR3 length equals 20 residues. Trimming removed 0 bases from V and 0 bases from J, with 22 bases in between. CDR3 protein: CARSLVHRVQGPYSGNTIYF. The CDR3 DNA is TGTGCCAGAAGCTTGGTGCATAGGGTGCAGGGTCCCTACTCTGGAAACACCATATATTTT.

The chain employs TRBV11-2 and TRBJ1-1; no definite D call. Trimming took off 1 base at V and 1 base at J, with 4 bases between the two ends. The length of the CDR3 is 13 residues. The germline CDR1 and CDR2 sequences are SGHAT and FQNNGV. The CDR3 is CASSLGGNTEAFF. DNA for the CDR3: TGTGCCAGCAGCTTAGGCGGGAACACTGAAGCTTTCTTT.